What follows are 20 T cell receptor beta chains derived from one specimen sequenced in a study of T cells expressing NK-cell markers. TCRdb re-called the 5' RACE reads and gives one entry per CDR3 protein, without DNA. The sample table includes about 400,000 distinct CDR3 sequences. Sequencing input: blood T cells: a sorted CD56 or NKG2C T cell subset, CD4+ or CD8+ T cells, or bulk PBMC T cells (not recorded which). The receptors stem from a woman in her 50s in good health.

The chain is built from TRBV12-3 or TRBV12-4 and TRBJ2-5. The CDR3 has 17 residues. CDR3 in amino acids: CASSHTGIAVTQETQYF.

This chain links TRBV10-2 with TRBJ2-1; checking the TCRdb D call of TRBD2 is not possible without DNA. The germline V gene encodes CDR1 WSHSY and CDR2 SAAADI. The length of the CDR3 is 18 residues. This CDR3 reads CASRTPKPGLAGVDEQFF.

The genes are TRBV7-8 and TRBJ2-1. Germline V gene lookup returns CDR1 SGHVS and CDR2 FQNEAQ. This CDR3 has 14 residues. The chain's CDR3 is CASSLARIYNEQFF.

The chain has TRBV5-1 and TRBJ2-5; with no DNA, the TCRdb D assignment of TRBD2 cannot be verified. The CDR3 totals 14 residues. In germline, CDR1 is SGHRS, CDR2 YFSETQ. The CDR3 reads CASRRGGGEETQYF. Together with reference TRBV5-1 and TRBJ2-5, the CDR3 gives the full variable domain: KAGVTQTPRYLIKTRGQQVTLSCSPISGHRSVSWYQQTPGQGLQFLFEYFSETQRNKGNFPGRFSGRQFSNSRSEMNVSTLELGDSALYLCASRRGGGEETQYFGPGTRLLVL.

The V and J genes are TRBV3-1 and TRBJ2-7; the D gene TCRdb calls, TRBD2, cannot be checked with no DNA. Germline CDR1 LGHDT, CDR2 YNNKEL (reference sequence). This CDR3 contains 16 residues. This CDR3 reads CASSQDRGLAAHEQYF.

J is TRBJ2-7 and V is TRBV10-3; TCRdb outputs TRBD2, but without DNA this stays unchecked. The CDR3 has 12 amino acids. Germline assignment: CDR1 ENHRY and CDR2 SYGVKD. The CDR3 region is CAIKSGGYEQYF.

V is TRBV7-9 and J is TRBJ1-1; TCRdb selects TRBD1, and the lack of DNA leaves this call unchecked. CDR3 size: 19 residues. Germline-derived CDR1 and CDR2 are SEHNR and FQNEAQ (reference sequence). The CDR3 protein is CASSPPSWDRGRWNTEAFF.

The gene calls are TRBV18 and TRBJ1-5; with no DNA, the TCRdb D assignment of TRBD1 cannot be verified. The CDR3 is 15 residues long. CDR1 KGHSH and CDR2 LQKENI come from the germline V gene. CDR3 sequence reads: CASSPGGGGNQPQHF.

The chain combines TRBV27 with TRBJ2-3. CDR1 is MNHEY, CDR2 SMNVEV, per germline (reference sequence). The CDR3 is made up of 14 amino acids. CDR3 sequence: CASSFNAGSDTQYF.

This sequence joins TRBV3-1 and TRBJ2-7; no DNA is available, so the TRBD1 call from TCRdb remains unchecked. The CDR3 contains 16 residues. CDR1 and CDR2 from the germline V gene are LGHDT and YNNKEL (reference sequence). This CDR3 is CASSPRGGILSYEQYF.

The rearrangement uses TRBV10-3 and TRBJ1-3; checking the TCRdb D call of TRBD1 is not possible without DNA. Germline V gene lookup returns CDR1 ENHRY and CDR2 SYGVKD. The CDR3 runs 16 residues. CDR3 residues: CAISRGTGSSGNTIYF.

The J gene is TRBJ2-1, the V gene TRBV12-3 or TRBV12-4. The CDR3 extends over 13 amino acids. The CDR3 region is CASTQDFWDSQFF.

The rearrangement uses TRBV27 and TRBJ2-1; TCRdb's D gene call, TRBD2, goes unchecked for lack of DNA. Germline V CDR1 and CDR2: MNHEY, SMNVEV (reference sequence). CDR3 length: 13 residues. The CDR3 sequence: CASRWTSGGEQFF.

V gene TRBV20-1 combines with J gene TRBJ2-1. Germline loops: CDR1 DFQATT, CDR2 SNEGSKA (reference sequence). CDR3 length: 13 residues. The CDR3 is CSARDLQSIWKFF.

The CDR3 region is CASSWNRGSYEQYF. The V call is TRBV5-1, the J call TRBJ2-7. CDR1 and CDR2 (germline): SGHRS, YFSETQ. This CDR3 is built from 14 residues.

The chain couples TRBV4-2 to TRBJ2-4; the TCRdb D gene call, TRBD1, has no DNA to confirm it. CDR1 LGHNA and CDR2 YNFKEQ come from the germline V gene. CDR3 length: 15 amino acids. CDR3 amino acids: CASSQDGPGDNIQYF.

The genes are TRBV6-2 or TRBV6-3 and TRBJ2-1; TCRdb's D call, TRBD2, is unchecked because there is no DNA. CDR3 length: 16 amino acids. Per the germline V gene, CDR1 is MNHEY and CDR2 is SVGEGT. The CDR3 loop is CASRNQRESSYNEQFF.

The rearrangement uses TRBV5-1 and TRBJ2-1; TCRdb reports TRBD1, a call that lacks DNA to check it against. The germline gives CDR1 SGHRS, CDR2 YFSETQ. CDR3 length equals 13 residues. CDR3 protein: CASSLGQGNEQFF.

The genes are TRBV9 and TRBJ2-2; as DNA is missing, the TRBD1 call by TCRdb cannot be tested. Germline values: CDR1 SGDLS, CDR2 YYNGEE. The CDR3 sequence is 15 residues long. The CDR3 is CASSVVQGATGELFF. Full variable domain (remainder filled in from reference TRBV9 and TRBJ2-2): DSGVTQTPKHLITATGQRVTLRCSPRSGDLSVYWYQQSLDQGLQFLIQYYNGEERAKGNILERFSAQQFPDLHSELNLSSLELGDSALYFCASSVVQGATGELFFGEGSRLTVL.

This sequence joins TRBV5-1 and TRBJ1-1; TCRdb's D call, TRBD1, is unchecked because there is no DNA. CDR1 and CDR2 from the germline V gene are SGHRS and YFSETQ. The CDR3 totals 14 residues. The chain's CDR3 is CASSRTGGDYEAFF.